These 24 T cell receptor beta chains came from one sample sequenced in a study of identical twins. Each CDR3 protein is one row after TCRdb ran MiXCR on the 5' RACE reads. Found here are 1.5 million to 2 million distinct CDR3 sequences, around 29% of them singletons; the top ten hold about 0.27%. The material sequenced was cord blood. These receptors originate from a newborn girl in good health.

This clonotype has more than one count but fewer than ten. V usage is TRBV12-5 and J usage is TRBJ2-5; D not resolved. The J call may be faulty, since TRBJ2-7 better matches the DNA end. This CDR3 contains 14 residues. CDR1 and CDR2 from the germline V gene are LGHNT and FRNRAP. CDR3 region: CASFPRRFSYEQYF. The CDR3 DNA reads TGTGCTAGTTTTCCTAGACGGTTCTCCTACGAGCAGTACTTC.

The rearrangement links TRBV6-6 to TRBJ2-3; 8 bases match TRBD2. CDR1 is MNHNY and CDR2 is SVGAGI in the germline V gene (reference sequence). The V and J ends lost 4 bases and 1 base, in that order; junction bases with no gene match: 4. The length of the CDR3 is 15 residues. The CDR3 sequence: CASSSLRGGTDTQYF. CDR3 coding DNA: TGTGCCAGCAGTTCCCTGCGGGGGGGCACAGATACGCAGTATTTT.

This clonotype has only a few counts. V and J are TRBV5-1 and TRBJ1-2; 8 bases are a match to TRBD1. The germline V gene encodes CDR1 SGHRS and CDR2 YFSETQ. V lost 5 bases, J lost 7 bases, and 4 bases stayed unmatched. The CDR3 covers 12 residues. In DNA form, the CDR3 reads TGCGCCAGCAGACCCGACAGGGGTGGCTACACCTTC. It translates to CASRPDRGGYTF.

V is TRBV27 and J is TRBJ2-1; D perhaps matches TRBD1 (5 bases). The CDR3 has 15 residues. Germline V gene data show CDR1 as MNHEY and CDR2 as SMNVEV (reference sequence). The V end was cut by 6 bases, the J end by 6 bases, with 18 bases between. The CDR3 region has the DNA TGTGCCAGCAGAAGTAGGGGCCTAGGTCGCAATGAGCAGTTCTTC. As protein: CASRSRGLGRNEQFF.

V gene TRBV11-2 combines with J gene TRBJ2-1; 11 bases map to TRBD2. V shed 2 bases and J 5 bases; nucleotides not matched to a gene: 5. This CDR3 is 16 amino acids long. CDR1 SGHAT and CDR2 FQNNGV come from the germline V gene. CDR3 DNA: TGTGCCAGCAGCTTAACCCTAGCGGGGGGCCACAATGAGCAGTTCTTC. It specifies CASSLTLAGGHNEQFF.

This clonotype came up a few times. A junction end diverges from the germline sequence, so it may reflect a read error. This chain connects TRBV7-9 to TRBJ1-2, with a weak D call TRBD1 (6 bases). This CDR3 has 13 amino acids. CDR1 is SEHNR, CDR2 FQNEAQ, per germline (reference sequence). This chain's CDR3 is CASTLQGFYGYTF. CDR3 nucleotide sequence: TGTGCCAGCACCTTACAGGGATTCTATGGCTACACCTTC.

This clonotype turned up a few times. The V gene is TRBV6-6, the J gene TRBJ2-1, with TRBD2 as a possible D gene (5 bases). This CDR3 region has 13 residues. V lost 7 bases, J lost 7 bases, and 14 bases lay in between. The germline V gene has CDR1 MNHNY and CDR2 SVGAGI (reference sequence). CDR3 protein: CASTGSSMNEQFF. The CDR3 nucleotides read TGTGCCAGCACGGGGAGTAGCATGAATGAGCAGTTCTTC.

At least ten counts were recorded for this clonotype. J is TRBJ1-2 and V is TRBV7-6; D not resolved. V lost 2 bases and J 4 bases, leaving 8 bases between the germline ends. Germline lookup yields CDR1 SGHVS and CDR2 FNYEAQ. This CDR3 is 13 amino acids long. The CDR3, as DNA: TGTGCCAGCAGCTTAAACGGAGTCTATGGCTACACCTTC. This sequence encodes CASSLNGVYGYTF.

This clonotype was observed a handful of times. The rearrangement uses TRBV7-2 and TRBJ2-5; 7 bases are a match to TRBD2. Germline values: CDR1 SGHTA, CDR2 FQGNSA. The CDR3 runs to 15 residues. V lost 5 bases to trimming and J lost 4 bases; unmatched junction nucleotides: 10. CDR3 protein: CASSRLGSSGETQYF. CDR3 DNA sequence: TGTGCCAGCAGCCGATTAGGGTCTAGCGGAGAGACCCAGTACTTC. The full variable domain, completed using reference TRBV7-2 and TRBJ2-5, is GAGVSQSPSNKVTEKGKDVELRCDPISGHTALYWYRQSLGQGLEFLIYFQGNSAPDKSGLPSDRFSAERTGGSVSTLTIQRTQQEDSAVYLCASSRLGSSGETQYFGPGTRLLVL.

V and J are TRBV18 and TRBJ2-1; 7 bases map to TRBD2. This CDR3 spans 14 amino acids. V shed 3 bases and J 4 bases; nucleotides not matched to a gene: 3. Looked up from germline, CDR1 is KGHSH and CDR2 is LQKENI. CDR3: CASSPYGRYNEQFF. Written as DNA, the CDR3 is TGTGCCAGCTCACCCTACGGGAGGTACAATGAGCAGTTCTTC.

This clonotype was observed once. The genes are TRBV20-1 and TRBJ2-7; TRBD2 agrees at 10 bases. CDR1 and CDR2 (germline): DFQATT, SNEGSKA (reference sequence). The CDR3 consists of 15 residues. With 0 bases clipped from V and 7 bases from J, the junction kept 9 bases outside the gene matches. The CDR3, as DNA: TGCAGTGCTAGAGATCCTAGCGGGAGTGGTAATGAGCAGTACTTC. Translated: CSARDPSGSGNEQYF.

V usage is TRBV6-1 and J usage is TRBJ2-3; D is possibly TRBD1 or TRBD2 (6 bases each). The length of the CDR3 is 16 residues. Per germline, CDR1 MNHNS and CDR2 SASEGT. Trimming removed 3 bases from V and 0 bases from J, with 13 bases in between. This CDR3 reads CASSEWGALSTDTQYF. The DNA for the CDR3 is TGTGCCAGCAGTGAGTGGGGGGCCCTTAGCACAGATACGCAGTATTTT.

The chain carries TRBV28 and TRBJ1-6; 12 bases fit TRBD1. The CDR3 totals 18 residues. Losses at the gene ends were 2 bases for V and 0 bases for J; bases not matched to a gene: 2. Germline loops: CDR1 MDHEN, CDR2 SYDVKM. This chain's CDR3 is CASSLGTGGRSYNSPLHF. CDR3 coding DNA: TGTGCCAGCAGTTTAGGGACAGGGGGCCGCTCCTATAATTCACCCCTCCACTTT.

This clonotype was counted only a few times. V and J are TRBV3-1 and TRBJ2-7, with D tentatively TRBD1 (6 bases). Per germline, CDR1 LGHDT and CDR2 YNNKEL (reference sequence). CDR3 length: 15 residues. The ends were cut back, 1 base at V and 4 bases at J, with 14 bases in the middle. CDR3 in DNA: TGTGCCAGCAGCCAAGTTATCAGGGGCCGTTACGAGCAGTACTTC. Translated, it gives CASSQVIRGRYEQYF.

J is TRBJ1-2 and V is TRBV10-3, with D tentatively TRBD1 (5 bases). V dropped 3 bases and J dropped 5 bases, with 10 bases sitting between them. Germline lookup yields CDR1 ENHRY and CDR2 SYGVKD. CDR3 length: 13 amino acids. CDR3 sequence (DNA): TGTGCCATCAGTGATGACGGACAATATGGCTACACCTTC. Amino acids: CAISDDGQYGYTF.

This clonotype was counted a few times. Here the CDR3 reads CASSEGGAGYTF. The DNA for the CDR3 is TGTGCCAGCAGTGAAGGAGGGGCTGGCTACACCTTC. The V gene is TRBV6-1, the J gene TRBJ1-2; D is perhaps TRBD1 (5 bases). The CDR3 is 12 amino acids. From germline, CDR1 is MNHNS and CDR2 SASEGT. The V gene lost 1 base and the J gene lost 7 bases, with 7 bases spanning the gap.

Regarding this clonotype: The junction does not match germline at one end; this may be a read error. The chain recombines TRBV6-1 with TRBJ2-3; 8 positions agree with TRBD1. Germline V gene sequence: CDR1 MNHNS, CDR2 SASEGT. The CDR3 loop spans 16 amino acids. The CDR3 loop reads CASSEGGQGVVDMQYF. DNA for the CDR3: TGTGCCAGCAGTGAGGGAGGACAGGGAGTGGTAGATATGCAGTATTTT.

This clonotype was picked up a small number of times. The chain combines TRBV20-1 with TRBJ1-2; maybe TRBD1 (5 bases). CDR3 length equals 12 residues. Trimming stripped 7 bases from V and 1 base from J, with 10 bases between. CDR1 is DFQATT, CDR2 SNEGSKA, per germline (reference sequence). The DNA for the CDR3 is TGCAGTGACAGGCCCTATAACTATGGCTACACCTTC. This translates into CSDRPYNYGYTF.

The rearrangement uses TRBV20-1 and TRBJ1-5; no definite D call. Trimming took off 3 bases at V and 4 bases at J, with 16 bases between the two ends. This CDR3 is 15 amino acids long. Looked up from germline, CDR1 is DFQATT and CDR2 is SNEGSKA (reference sequence). CDR3 amino acids: CSASIGSSFNQPQHF. The CDR3 coding sequence is TGCAGTGCTAGCATTGGCTCCTCCTTTAATCAGCCCCAGCATTTT.

This clonotype was seen only a few times. CDR3 DNA sequence: TGTGCCAGCAGCCAAGGTCTGTCTATTTTCTCTGGGGCCAACGTCCTGACTTTC. This encodes CASSQGLSIFSGANVLTF. This chain uses TRBV14 with TRBJ2-6, with unresolved D. Germline V lookup: CDR1 SGHDN, CDR2 FVKESK. CDR3 length: 18 residues. Trimming left V 1 base short and J 0 bases short, with 13 bases between.

In its sample, this clonotype was seen a few times. This chain joins TRBV7-9 and TRBJ2-3; the D is unclear. The length of the CDR3 is 12 residues. Trimming cost V 5 bases and J 11 bases, with 14 bases left between them. The V gene's germline CDR1 is SEHNR and CDR2 FQNEAQ (reference sequence). CDR3 nucleotide sequence: TGTGCCAGCAGCCCTCCACGCGAAGGGCAGTATTTT. It yields the protein CASSPPREGQYF.

The table lists this clonotype with a few counts. V usage is TRBV9 and J usage is TRBJ2-7; D is possibly TRBD2 (5 bases). Germline assignment: CDR1 SGDLS and CDR2 YYNGEE. The CDR3 is 13 amino acids. V was shortened by 0 bases and J by 9 bases, with 13 bases between the two germline ends. CDR3 loop: CASSVGGWSGQYF. The CDR3 DNA sequence: TGTGCCAGCAGCGTAGGCGGGTGGTCCGGGCAGTACTTC.

Turning to this clonotype: This sequence may be a read error, since a much larger clone differs from it by one base. The V and J genes are TRBV29-1 and TRBJ2-7, with 9 bases identical to TRBD1. This CDR3 comprises 14 residues. Germline values: CDR1 SQVTM, CDR2 ANQGSEA. The CDR3 DNA reads TGCAGCGTTGCTGGTCGGACAGGGGTCTACGCGCAGTACTTC. This encodes CSVAGRTGVYAQYF.

Comment on this clonotype: A much larger clone lies one base from this, so it may be a read error. V and J are TRBV28 and TRBJ2-1; no firm D call. CDR1 MDHEN and CDR2 SYDVKM come from the germline V gene. V was trimmed by 3 bases and J by 10 bases, leaving 16 bases between them. CDR3 length equals 14 residues. The CDR3 spells CASSFLVGISEQFF. The CDR3 region has the DNA TGTGCCAGCAGTTTTCTGGTGGGCATATCCGAGCAGTTCTTC.